A selection of T cell receptor beta chains follows, all from one sample in a study of early T cells in non-severe SARS-CoV-2 infection. MiXCR was run by TCRdb on the 5' RACE reads, yielding one entry per CDR3 protein. The sample yields 60,000 to 65,000 distinct CDR3 sequences, around 12% seen once. Material: whole blood. The receptors were sampled from an adult who was a healthcare worker with PCR-confirmed SARS-CoV-2 infection or an uninfected control (not recorded which). Each CDR3 is given with its conserved first and last residue. The D gene is left open where the match is weak. A clone size is listed for some rows: how often the clone was seen (once, few, many), or a class if it is expanded.

>TRBD1|many|TRBJ2-2|TRBV6-1
CASTRPGTANTGELFF
TGTGCCAGCACCAGACCCGGGACAGCGAACACCGGGGAGCTGTTTTTT
>-|few|TRBJ2-6|TRBV5-4
CASSPFRPTSGANVLTF
TGTGCCAGCAGCCCCTTCAGGCCTACCTCTGGGGCCAACGTCCTGACTTTC
>-|-|TRBJ1-2|TRBV6-5
CASSYSKGQYYGYTF
TGTGCCAGCAGTTACTCGAAAGGGCAGTACTATGGCTACACCTTC
>-|-|TRBJ2-7|TRBV6-6
CASRGIEGPRPGQYF
TGTGCCAGCAGGGGGATCGAGGGACCTCGCCCGGGGCAGTACTTC
>TRBD2|-|TRBJ2-5|TRBV6-6
CASSSGTSEGAGTQYF
TGTGCCAGCAGTTCCGGGACTAGCGAGGGGGCGGGGACCCAGTACTTC
>-|many|TRBJ2-7|TRBV7-8
CASSLYRVGTAYEQYF
TGTGCCAGCAGCTTATATCGAGTCGGAACGGCTTACGAGCAGTACTTC
>-|-|TRBJ2-2|TRBV3-1
CASSQGGELFF
TGTGCCAGCAGCCAAGGAGGGGAGCTGTTTTTT
>TRBD2|-|TRBJ2-3|TRBV3-1
CASSFSGGHTDTQYF
TGTGCCAGCAGCTTTAGCGGGGGCCACACAGATACGCAGTATTTT
>-|-|TRBJ2-7|TRBV20-1
CSALSSYEQYF
TGCAGTGCTTTAAGCTCCTACGAGCAGTACTTC
>TRBD1|-|TRBJ1-2|TRBV12-3/TRBV12-4
CASSSPGTGGYGYTF
TGTGCCAGCAGTTCCCCCGGGACAGGGGGCTATGGCTACACCTTC
>-|few|TRBJ2-5|TRBV7-8
CASSFRANGETQYF
TGTGCCAGCAGCTTTCGGGCAAACGGAGAGACCCAGTACTTC
>-|-|TRBJ2-7|TRBV7-2
CASSLATVQEQYF
TGTGCCAGCAGCTTAGCTACAGTCCAGGAGCAGTACTTC
>-|-|TRBJ2-5|TRBV7-9
CASSLARIQETQYF
TGTGCCAGCAGCTTAGCCCGGATCCAAGAGACCCAGTACTTC
>TRBD1|many|TRBJ1-6|TRBV30
CAWPTLWRTGSSYNSPLHF
TGTGCCTGGCCGACTTTATGGCGGACAGGGAGCTCCTATAATTCACCCCTCCACTTT
>-|many|TRBJ2-2|TRBV28
CASHRGGSGELFF
TGTGCCAGCCATCGGGGAGGTTCCGGGGAGCTGTTTTTT
>-|few|TRBJ2-2|TRBV2
CASRVPPNGELFF
TGTGCCAGCAGGGTACCCCCAAACGGGGAGCTGTTTTTT
>-|many|TRBJ2-7|TRBV18
CASSPRGEGASYEQYF
TGTGCCAGCTCACCACGAGGGGAGGGGGCCAGCTACGAGCAGTACTTC
>-|few|TRBJ1-1|TRBV29-1
CSVDPGGNTEAFF
TGCAGCGTTGATCCCGGGGGTAACACTGAAGCTTTCTTT
>-|-|TRBJ2-3|TRBV7-2
CASSSPPGRSTDTQYF
TGTGCCAGCAGCTCCCCCCCAGGCAGAAGCACAGATACGCAGTATTTT
>TRBD1|many|TRBJ2-3|TRBV6-5
CASRGPTGSTDTQYF
TGTGCCAGCAGGGGACCGACAGGGTCCACAGATACGCAGTATTTT
>-|few|TRBJ2-7|TRBV7-9
CASSLDSVEQYF
TGTGCCAGCAGCTTAGACAGCGTCGAGCAGTACTTC
>TRBD1|-|TRBJ1-6|TRBV2
CASSEAYLQGGNSPLHF
TGTGCCAGCAGTGAAGCCTATCTACAGGGGGGAAATTCACCCCTCCACTTT
>-|many|TRBJ1-3|TRBV30
CAWSVNSGNTIYF
TGTGCCTGGAGTGTTAACTCTGGAAACACCATATATTTT
>TRBD2|few|TRBJ2-7|TRBV11-2
CASSRGGNEQYF
TGTGCCAGCAGCCGGGGGGGGAACGAGCAGTACTTC
>-|-|TRBJ2-1|TRBV4-2
CASSSRGGGDDNEQFF
TGTGCCAGCAGCTCAAGGGGGGGCGGAGACGACAATGAGCAGTTCTTC
>-|-|TRBJ2-1|TRBV2
CASTELGQRNNEQFF
TGTGCCAGCACCGAATTGGGCCAGAGGAACAATGAGCAGTTCTTC
>-|many|TRBJ2-1|TRBV27
CASSFLGQGLFF
TGTGCCAGCAGTTTTCTTGGTCAGGGGCTGTTCTTC
>-|-|TRBJ2-2|TRBV11-2
CASSLVANTGELFF
TGTGCCAGCAGCTTAGTTGCGAACACCGGGGAGCTGTTTTTT
>-|few|TRBJ2-3|TRBV10-3
CAISDGTDTQYF
TGTGCCATCAGTGATGGCACAGATACGCAGTATTTT
>-|many|TRBJ1-6|TRBV6-2/TRBV6-3
CASSYSKGDISYNSPLHF
TGTGCCAGCAGTTACTCGAAGGGGGATATCTCCTATAATTCACCCCTCCACTTT
>-|few|TRBJ2-1|TRBV6-6
CASSYYQRSSYNEQFF
TGTGCCAGCAGTTACTATCAGCGGAGCTCCTACAATGAGCAGTTCTTC
>-|many|TRBJ2-2|TRBV7-6
CASSLAIGELFF
TGTGCCAGCAGCTTAGCTATAGGGGAGCTGTTTTTT
>TRBD2|few|TRBJ2-2|TRBV18
CASSPPNQRGNTGELFF
TGTGCCAGCTCACCCCCCAACCAGCGGGGGAACACCGGGGAGCTGTTTTTT
>TRBD2|few|TRBJ2-3|TRBV9
CASSVALGGVLQDTQYF
TGTGCCAGCAGCGTAGCTCTGGGGGGGGTTCTCCAGGATACGCAGTATTTT
>-|many|TRBJ1-1|TRBV3-1
CASSQKTSSPVTEAFF
TGTGCCAGCAGCCAAAAGACCTCCTCCCCGGTCACTGAAGCTTTCTTT
>TRBD2|few|TRBJ2-7|TRBV11-2
CASSPLAGGFHEQYF
TGTGCCAGCAGCCCCCTAGCGGGAGGGTTCCACGAGCAGTACTTC
>-|many|TRBJ2-3|TRBV27
CASSSATPDTQYF
TGTGCCAGCAGTTCCGCAACCCCAGATACGCAGTATTTT
>TRBD1|-|TRBJ2-4|TRBV3-1
CASSQGQGRLGNIQYF
TGTGCCAGCAGCCAAGGACAGGGAAGGCTTGGGAACATTCAGTACTTC
>TRBD2|few|TRBJ2-2|TRBV7-2
CASSNLRLAGTGELFF
TGTGCCAGCAGTAACCTCAGACTAGCTGGCACCGGGGAGCTGTTTTTT
>TRBD1|many|TRBJ1-3|TRBV27
CASRTGTGGNTIYF
TGTGCCAGCAGGACCGGGACAGGAGGAAACACCATATATTTT
>-|few|TRBJ1-5|TRBV3-1
CASRSSRSNQPQHF
TGTGCCAGCAGGTCATCTCGGAGCAATCAGCCCCAGCATTTT
>TRBD1|many|TRBJ2-7|TRBV13
CASSPQGDPLEQYF
TGTGCCAGCAGCCCCCAGGGGGATCCTTTGGAGCAGTACTTC
>TRBD1|many|TRBJ1-2|TRBV5-1
CASSAAGTGGYGYTF
TGCGCCAGCAGCGCGGCCGGGACAGGGGGCTATGGCTACACCTTC
>-|many|TRBJ2-7|TRBV20-1
CSATGTSLNSYEQYF
TGCAGTGCTACCGGGACTTCCCTTAACTCCTACGAGCAGTACTTC
>-|few|TRBJ1-2|TRBV5-1
CASSLDADYGYTF
TGCGCCAGCAGCTTGGATGCGGACTATGGCTACACCTTC
>-|-|TRBJ2-6|TRBV7-2
CASSYLEANVLTF
TGTGCCAGCAGCTACCTAGAGGCCAACGTCCTGACTTTC
>-|many|TRBJ2-3|TRBV7-8
CASSFGGTTDTQYF
TGTGCCAGCAGCTTTGGGGGGACCACAGATACGCAGTATTTT
>-|many|TRBJ1-2|TRBV10-3
CAIRPLADGGYTF
TGTGCCATCAGGCCCCTGGCAGACGGTGGCTACACCTTC